This T cell receptor beta chain was recovered during a study of shared clonotypes between healthy human individuals. Across the whole study: Per-donor plates numbered three CD4 naive, three CD4 memory, two CD8 naive and one CD8 memory.

Naive CD4+ cells were CD45RA-selected; the remaining cells were memory. Regarding this clone: The antigen is undetermined.

Whole-study results and caveats: Generally, estimated richness proved larger in naive subsets than it did in memory subsets.

Measured with immunoSEQ multiplex PCR; TCRdb has only the in-frame clones, and not every one. The sample shows 1.4 million to 1.5 million clones, roughly 96% of them seen only once. Sequenced: naive CD4+ T cells sorted from blood. Subset meaning: CD45RA+ positively selected. This sequence originates from a man in his thirties or forties in good health.

The CDR3 DNA follows: TGTGCCAGTAGTCTGAGACTAGCTATACTGGGTAACGAGCAGTACTTC. Translating gives CASSLRLAILGNEQYF. The chain has TRBV19 and TRBJ2-7; 7 nucleotides match TRBD2. The V and J ends lost 5 bases and 5 bases, in that order; junction bases with no gene match: 15. This CDR3 is built from 16 residues. Germline-derived CDR1 and CDR2 are LNHDA and SQIVND (reference sequence).